These 26 T cell receptor beta chains came from one sample sequenced in a study of OX40 agonist ivuxolimab in advanced cancers. Profiling relied on immunoSEQ multiplex PCR, and the TCRdb table lists in-frame clones only, not all of them. The table includes about 83,000 clones, 85% detected once. The source material was CD4+ or CD8+ T cells sorted from blood, sampled in a trial of the OX40 agonist ivuxolimab. These receptors came from an adult with an advanced solid tumor such as melanoma, head and neck, liver or kidney cancer.

The chain carries TRBV19 and TRBJ2-7; D gene ambiguous. From germline, CDR1 is LNHDA and CDR2 SQIVND (reference sequence). The CDR3 has 15 amino acids. Between the trimmed V and J ends, which lost 8 bases and 0 bases, there was a span of 17 bases. Here the CDR3 reads CASGLRFSGSYEQYF. For the CDR3, the DNA is TGTGCCAGTGGCCTTCGGTTTTCTGGCTCCTACGAGCAGTACTTC.

The chain has TRBV19 and TRBJ1-4; D gene uncertain. V gave up 6 bases and J gave up 8 bases, with 13 bases separating them. The CDR3 extends over 13 amino acids. Germline CDR1 is LNHDA and CDR2 is SQIVND (reference sequence). The CDR3 nucleotides are TGTGCCAGTAGCCCGACTTTCGGGGAAAAACTGTTTTTT. Protein product: CASSPTFGEKLFF.

This clone was seen a single time. This sequence joins TRBV4-3 and TRBJ2-1; 8 bases fit TRBD2. Trimming took 4 bases from V and 5 from J; bases not matched to a gene: 7. The CDR3 spans 15 residues. Germline assignment: CDR1 LGHNA and CDR2 YSLEER. The CDR3 spells CASSRSAGAHNEQFF. The DNA for the CDR3 is TGCGCCAGCAGCCGCTCAGCGGGGGCCCACAATGAGCAGTTCTTC.

V gene TRBV7-6 combines with J gene TRBJ2-7; D possibly corresponds to TRBD2 (5 bases). From germline, CDR1 is SGHVS and CDR2 FNYEAQ. V lost 1 base, J lost 2 bases, and 12 bases lay in between. The CDR3 spans 15 residues. The chain's CDR3 is CASSLDAGLPYEQYF. CDR3 nucleotide sequence: TGTGCCAGCAGCTTAGATGCGGGTTTGCCCTACGAGCAGTACTTC. Looking up the rest from reference TRBV7-6 and TRBJ2-7 gives the full variable domain: GAGVSQSPRYKVTKRGQDVALRCDPISGHVSLYWYRQALGQGPEFLTYFNYEAQQDKSGLPNDRFSAERPEGSISTLTIQRTEQRDSAMYRCASSLDAGLPYEQYFGPGTRLTVT.

The chain is built from TRBV12-5 and TRBJ2-5; the D call may be TRBD1 or TRBD2 (5 bases each). The CDR3 covers 12 residues. Germline loops: CDR1 LGHNT, CDR2 FRNRAP. The V end was cut by 6 bases, the J end by 4 bases, with 9 bases between. CDR3 sequence reads: CASGGDGETQYF. The CDR3 DNA reads TGTGCTAGTGGGGGGGACGGAGAGACCCAGTACTTC.

This rearrangement joins TRBV4-1 to TRBJ2-5, with 8 bases identical to TRBD1. The CDR3 is 15 amino acids. With 3 bases clipped from V and 1 base from J, the junction kept 4 bases outside the gene matches. The germline gives CDR1 MGHRA, CDR2 YSYEKL. The CDR3 bases are TGCGCCAGCAGCCAGGGGGACAGGCCCCAAGAGACCCAGTACTTC. Translated: CASSQGDRPQETQYF.

This chain links TRBV6-1 with TRBJ1-2; the D gene is possibly TRBD1 (5 bases). CDR3 size: 13 residues. Looked up from germline, CDR1 is MNHNS and CDR2 is SASEGT. Trimming pared 7 bases from V and 3 bases from J, leaving 12 bases between. CDR3 protein: CASIPGPDYGYTF. In DNA, the CDR3 is TGTGCCAGCATTCCGGGACCCGACTATGGCTACACCTTC.

This clone was detected a few times. This chain joins TRBV19 and TRBJ1-1, with D unclear. With 1 base removed from V and 4 bases from J, the gap between germline ends came to 10 bases. Per the germline V gene, CDR1 is LNHDA and CDR2 is SQIVND (reference sequence). CDR3 length equals 14 residues. CDR3 loop: CASSIGVGFTEAFF. Written as DNA, the CDR3 is TGTGCCAGTAGTATAGGAGTAGGGTTCACTGAAGCTTTCTTT.

V gene TRBV19 combines with J gene TRBJ2-3, with D hard to call. Looked up from germline, CDR1 is LNHDA and CDR2 is SQIVND (reference sequence). Deletions cut 6 bases from V and 4 bases from J, with 8 bases between. CDR3 size: 12 residues. CDR3 nucleotide sequence: TGTGCCAGTAGCGAGAGTCCAGATACGCAGTATTTT. Protein: CASSESPDTQYF.

This clone was observed a few times. The V call is TRBV7-2, the J call TRBJ2-1; the D gene is possibly TRBD2 (6 bases). The CDR3 spans 15 residues. V lost 3 bases to trimming and J lost 7 bases, with 16 bases between them. CDR1 is SGHTA and CDR2 is FQGNSA in the germline V gene. The CDR3 DNA reads TGTGCCAGCAGCTTCAGGCGGGGCCGAGAAAATGAGCAGTTCTTC. Residues: CASSFRRGRENEQFF.

This clone has a single count. The chain combines TRBV19 with TRBJ1-1; D remains ambiguous. The CDR3 sequence is 13 residues long. V gave up 6 bases and J gave up 1 base, with 9 bases separating them. Germline CDR1 reads LNHDA; CDR2 reads SQIVND (reference sequence). CDR3: CASRGHQNTEAFF. Written as DNA, the CDR3 is TGTGCCAGTAGGGGCCACCAGAACACTGAAGCTTTCTTT.

V gene TRBV4-3 combines with J gene TRBJ1-2; D perhaps matches TRBD1 (5 bases). CDR1 is LGHNA, CDR2 YSLEER, per germline. The length of the CDR3 is 15 residues. Trimming took 1 base from V and 6 from J, leaving 15 bases between them. The CDR3 nucleotides are TGCGCCAGCAGCCAAGGTAGGACAACGAGGGATGGCTACACCTTC. Protein product: CASSQGRTTRDGYTF.

The J gene is TRBJ1-5, the V gene TRBV5-3; D remains unclear. TRBV5-3 is treated as an ORF (open reading frame) with a function not yet certain. V lost 3 bases and J 1 base, leaving 11 bases between the germline ends. This CDR3 is built from 15 residues. Here the CDR3 DNA reads TGTGCCAGAAGCTCCCGAAATCCAAGCAATCAGCCCCAGCATTTT. This sequence encodes CARSSRNPSNQPQHF.

The chain uses TRBV7-2 and TRBJ2-5; 7 bases align to TRBD2. V trimming: 3 bases; J trimming: 5 bases; junction bases outside the gene matches: 6. CDR3 size: 14 residues. CDR1 SGHTA and CDR2 FQGNSA come from the germline V gene. CDR3 nucleotide sequence: TGTGCCAGCAGCTTTCTTGGCGGGGGTGAGACCCAGTACTTC. Translating it yields CASSFLGGGETQYF.

This clone was counted a single time. The chain links TRBV4-1 to TRBJ1-2, with a weak D call TRBD1 (5 bases). The CDR3 spans 14 residues. Germline loops: CDR1 MGHRA, CDR2 YSYEKL. V shed 3 bases and J shed 8 bases, with 16 bases lying between them. The CDR3 sequence is CASSHITGRRGYTF. The CDR3 DNA reads TGCGCCAGCAGCCATATCACGGGGCGCCGCGGCTACACCTTC.

This chain joins TRBV6-6 and TRBJ2-6; D gene ambiguous. Per the germline V gene, CDR1 is MNHNY and CDR2 is SVGAGI (reference sequence). V gave up 3 bases and J gave up 0 bases, with 9 bases separating them. This CDR3 spans 16 amino acids. The chain's CDR3 is CASSYTQSSGANVLTF. The CDR3 DNA reads as TGTGCCAGCAGTTATACCCAGAGCTCTGGGGCCAACGTCCTGACTTTC.

J is TRBJ2-7 and V is TRBV21-1. TRBV21-1 is noted as a pseudogene. This CDR3 has 16 residues. CDR3 coding DNA: TGTGCCAGCAGCAAAGCTAAGTACCGTTCCTCCTACGAGCAGTACTTC. Translation gives CASSKAKYRSSYEQYF.

The rearrangement links TRBV19 to TRBJ2-7; the D gene is possibly TRBD2 (6 bases). CDR1 and CDR2 from the germline V gene are LNHDA and SQIVND (reference sequence). CDR3 size: 15 residues. Trimming shortened V by 4 bases and J by 3 bases, and 16 bases separated the two germline ends. The CDR3 spells CASSRGGTQNYEQYF. The CDR3, as DNA: TGTGCCAGTAGTAGGGGCGGGACGCAGAACTACGAGCAGTACTTC.

This clone was recorded a few times. V gene TRBV5-6 combines with J gene TRBJ2-1; D call uncertain. The germline V gene encodes CDR1 SGHDT and CDR2 YYEEEE. This CDR3 contains 11 residues. With 2 bases removed from V and 14 bases from J, the gap between germline ends came to 11 bases. CDR3 sequence: CASSFRGRKFF. DNA for the CDR3: TGTGCCAGCAGCTTCCGAGGACGAAAGTTCTTC.

This sequence joins TRBV2 and TRBJ1-4; maybe TRBD1 (5 bases). The CDR3 extends over 14 amino acids. Trimming took off 6 bases at V and 1 base at J, with 9 bases between the two ends. Per the germline V gene, CDR1 is SNHLY and CDR2 is FYNNEI. CDR3 sequence (DNA): TGTGCCAGCAGCACAAGGGGAACTAATGAAAAACTGTTTTTT. Amino acid sequence: CASSTRGTNEKLFF. The whole variable domain, filled in from reference TRBV2 and TRBJ1-4, reads EPEVTQTPSHQVTQMGQEVILRCVPISNHLYFYWYRQILGQKVEFLVSFYNNEISEKSEIFDDQFSVERPDGSNFTLKIRSTKLEDSAMYFCASSTRGTNEKLFFGSGTQLSVL.

V is TRBV7-2 and J is TRBJ2-7; D perhaps matches TRBD2 (6 bases). The CDR3 has 13 residues. Germline V gene lookup returns CDR1 SGHTA and CDR2 FQGNSA. V lost 5 bases, J lost 2 bases, and 10 bases lay in between. Here the CDR3 reads CASSAAGPYEQYF. The CDR3 coding sequence is TGTGCCAGCAGCGCGGCGGGGCCCTACGAGCAGTACTTC.

This chain connects TRBV6-5 to TRBJ2-5; 7 bases are a match to TRBD1. The CDR3 has 15 amino acids. Germline V lookup: CDR1 MNHEY, CDR2 SVGAGI. The ends lost 6 bases at V and 3 bases at J; junction bases unmatched: 10. The CDR3, as DNA: TGTGCCAGCAGCCGGGGACAGCCTCAGAAAGAGACCCAGTACTTC. Its translation is CASSRGQPQKETQYF.

The chain joins TRBV12-5 to TRBJ2-2; D gene ambiguous. The V gene's germline CDR1 is LGHNT and CDR2 FRNRAP. This CDR3 contains 13 residues. Trimming left V 3 bases short and J 6 bases short, with 8 bases between. CDR3 DNA: TGTGCTAGTGGTTTCAATAGGGCCGGGGAGCTGTTTTTT. This encodes CASGFNRAGELFF.

The chain links TRBV11-2 to TRBJ2-7; possibly TRBD1 for D (6 bases). V lost 5 bases and J 2 bases, leaving 10 bases between the germline ends. CDR3 length equals 13 residues. Germline values: CDR1 SGHAT, CDR2 FQNNGV. CDR3 sequence: CASSTTGTYEQYF. Here the CDR3 DNA reads TGTGCCAGCAGCACCACAGGGACCTACGAGCAGTACTTC. Together with reference TRBV11-2 and TRBJ2-7, the CDR3 gives the full variable domain: EAGVAQSPRYKIIEKRQSVAFWCNPISGHATLYWYQQILGQGPKLLIQFQNNGVVDDSQLPKDRFSAERLKGVDSTLKIQPAKLEDSAVYLCASSTTGTYEQYFGPGTRLTVT.

The genes are TRBV11-2 and TRBJ1-3; no definite D call. There are 16 residues in the CDR3. The germline V and J ends were trimmed by 0 bases and 1 base, with 10 bases remaining between them. CDR1 is SGHAT and CDR2 is FQNNGV in the germline V gene. CDR3 amino acids: CASSLESIRSGNTIYF. The DNA for the CDR3 is TGTGCCAGCAGCTTAGAGTCGATACGTTCTGGAAACACCATATATTTT.

This chain uses TRBV7-8 with TRBJ2-4; D unclear. The CDR3 has 18 amino acids. In germline, CDR1 is SGHVS, CDR2 FQNEAQ. V shed 2 bases and J shed 1 base, with 18 bases lying between them. The CDR3, as DNA: TGTGCCAGCAGCTTATCGTCTCTTTCCCTCAAGGCCAAAAACATTCAGTACTTC. Translated, it gives CASSLSSLSLKAKNIQYF.